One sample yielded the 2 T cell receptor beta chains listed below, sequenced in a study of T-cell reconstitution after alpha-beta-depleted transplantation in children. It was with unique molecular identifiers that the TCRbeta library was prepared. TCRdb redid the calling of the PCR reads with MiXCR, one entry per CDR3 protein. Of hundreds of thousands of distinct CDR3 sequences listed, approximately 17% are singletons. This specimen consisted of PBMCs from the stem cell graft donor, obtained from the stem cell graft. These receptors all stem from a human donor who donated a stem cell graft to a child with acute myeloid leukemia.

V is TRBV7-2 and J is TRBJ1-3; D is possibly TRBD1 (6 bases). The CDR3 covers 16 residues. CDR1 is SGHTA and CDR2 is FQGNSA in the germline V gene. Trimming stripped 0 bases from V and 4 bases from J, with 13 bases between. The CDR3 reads CASSLAGGRVGNTIYF. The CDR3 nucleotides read TGTGCCAGCAGCTTAGCCGGGGGCAGGGTCGGAAACACCATATATTTT.

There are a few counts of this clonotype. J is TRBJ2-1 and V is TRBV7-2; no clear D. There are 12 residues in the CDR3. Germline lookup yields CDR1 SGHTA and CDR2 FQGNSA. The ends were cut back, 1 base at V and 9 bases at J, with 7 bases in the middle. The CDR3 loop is CASSLVDIEQFF. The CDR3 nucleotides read TGTGCCAGCAGCTTAGTAGATATTGAGCAGTTCTTC.